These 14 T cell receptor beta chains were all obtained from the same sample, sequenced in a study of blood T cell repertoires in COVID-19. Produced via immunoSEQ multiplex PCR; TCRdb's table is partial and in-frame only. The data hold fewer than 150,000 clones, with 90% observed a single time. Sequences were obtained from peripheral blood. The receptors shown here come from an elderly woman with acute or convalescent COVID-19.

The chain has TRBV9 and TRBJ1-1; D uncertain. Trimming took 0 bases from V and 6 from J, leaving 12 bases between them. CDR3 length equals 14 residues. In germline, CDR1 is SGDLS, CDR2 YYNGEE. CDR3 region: CASSVAERLSEAFF. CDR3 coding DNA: TGTGCCAGCAGCGTAGCGGAAAGACTTTCTGAAGCTTTCTTT.

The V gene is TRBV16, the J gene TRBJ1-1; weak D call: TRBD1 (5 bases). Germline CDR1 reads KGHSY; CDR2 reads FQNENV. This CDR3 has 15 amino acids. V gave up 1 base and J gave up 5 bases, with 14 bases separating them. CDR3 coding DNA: TGTGCCAGCAGCCAATTTATAGGGGCGCAAACTGAAGCTTTCTTT. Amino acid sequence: CASSQFIGAQTEAFF.

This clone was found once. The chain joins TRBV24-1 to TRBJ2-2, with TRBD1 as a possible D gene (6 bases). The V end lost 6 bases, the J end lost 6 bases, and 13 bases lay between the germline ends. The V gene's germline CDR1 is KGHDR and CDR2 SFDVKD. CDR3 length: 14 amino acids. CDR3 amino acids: CATSSAGVPGELFF. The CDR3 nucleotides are TGTGCCACCAGTTCCGCAGGGGTTCCCGGGGAGCTGTTTTTT.

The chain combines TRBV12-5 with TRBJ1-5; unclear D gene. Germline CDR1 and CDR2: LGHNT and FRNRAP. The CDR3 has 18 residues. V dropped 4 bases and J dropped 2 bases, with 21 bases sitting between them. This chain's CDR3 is CASGSPRSGERGNQPQHF. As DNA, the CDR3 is TGTGCTAGTGGTTCCCCCCGAAGCGGAGAGCGGGGCAATCAGCCCCAGCATTTT.

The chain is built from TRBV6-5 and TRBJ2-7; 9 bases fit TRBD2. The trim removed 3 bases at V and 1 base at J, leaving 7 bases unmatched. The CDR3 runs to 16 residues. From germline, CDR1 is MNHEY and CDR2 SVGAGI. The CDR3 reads CASSYYSGGMSYEQYF. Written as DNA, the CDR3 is TGTGCCAGCAGTTATTACAGCGGGGGGATGTCCTACGAGCAGTACTTC.

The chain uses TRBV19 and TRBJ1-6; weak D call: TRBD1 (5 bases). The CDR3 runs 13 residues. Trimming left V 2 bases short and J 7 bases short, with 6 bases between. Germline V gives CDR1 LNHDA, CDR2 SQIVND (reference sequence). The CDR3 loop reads CASSIKGNSPLHF. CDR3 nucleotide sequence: TGTGCCAGTAGTATAAAGGGGAATTCACCCCTCCACTTT.

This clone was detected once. The CDR3 coding sequence is TGTGCCAGCATCGGGGGGTCGAACACCGGGGAGCTGTTTTTT. Protein sequence: CASIGGSNTGELFF. The chain uses TRBV5-4 and TRBJ2-2, with 7 bases lining up with TRBD2. V dropped 6 bases and J dropped 0; count of bases not matched to a gene: 2. Germline V CDR1 and CDR2: SGHNT, YYREEE (reference sequence). The CDR3 spans 14 residues.

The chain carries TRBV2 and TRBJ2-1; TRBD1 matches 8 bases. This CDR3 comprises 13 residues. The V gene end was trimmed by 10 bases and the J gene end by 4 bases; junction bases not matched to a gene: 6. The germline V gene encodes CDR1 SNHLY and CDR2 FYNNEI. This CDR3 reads CATRDRIYNEQFF. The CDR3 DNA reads TGTGCCACCCGGGACAGGATTTACAATGAGCAGTTCTTC. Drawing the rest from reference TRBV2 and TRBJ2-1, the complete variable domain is EPEVTQTPSHQVTQMGQEVILRCVPISNHLYFYWYRQILGQKVEFLVSFYNNEISEKSEIFDDQFSVERPDGSNFTLKIRSTKLEDSAMYFCATRDRIYNEQFFGPGTRLTVL.

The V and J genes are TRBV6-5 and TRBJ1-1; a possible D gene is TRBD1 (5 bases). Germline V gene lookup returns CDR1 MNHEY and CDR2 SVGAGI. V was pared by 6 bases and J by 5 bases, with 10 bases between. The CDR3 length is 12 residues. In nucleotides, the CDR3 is TGTGCCAGCAGCACCCGGGGGACTGAAGCTTTCTTT. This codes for CASSTRGTEAFF.

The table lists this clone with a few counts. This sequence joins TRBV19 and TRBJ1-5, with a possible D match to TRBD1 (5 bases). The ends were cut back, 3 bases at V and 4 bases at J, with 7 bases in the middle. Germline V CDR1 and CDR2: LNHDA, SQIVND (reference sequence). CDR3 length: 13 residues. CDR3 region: CASSMGGNQPQHF. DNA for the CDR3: TGTGCCAGTAGTATGGGGGGGAATCAGCCCCAGCATTTT.

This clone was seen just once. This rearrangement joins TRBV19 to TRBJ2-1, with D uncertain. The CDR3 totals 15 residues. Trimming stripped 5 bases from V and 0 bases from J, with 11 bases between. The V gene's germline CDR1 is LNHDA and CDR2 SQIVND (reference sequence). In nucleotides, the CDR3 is TGTGCCAGTAGTGGTTCGACACGCTCCTACAATGAGCAGTTCTTC. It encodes CASSGSTRSYNEQFF.

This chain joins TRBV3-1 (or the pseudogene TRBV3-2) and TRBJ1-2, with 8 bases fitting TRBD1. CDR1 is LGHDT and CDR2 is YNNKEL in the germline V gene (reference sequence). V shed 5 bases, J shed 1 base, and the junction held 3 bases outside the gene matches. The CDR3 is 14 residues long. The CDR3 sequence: CASSGQGFNYGYTF. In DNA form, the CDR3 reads TGTGCCAGCAGCGGACAGGGTTTTAACTATGGCTACACCTTC.

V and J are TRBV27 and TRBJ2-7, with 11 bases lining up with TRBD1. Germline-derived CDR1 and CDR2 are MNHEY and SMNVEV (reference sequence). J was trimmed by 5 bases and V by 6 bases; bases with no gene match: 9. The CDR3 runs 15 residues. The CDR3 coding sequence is TGTGCCAGCAGCACGACGGGACAGGGGGACCACGAGCAGTACTTC. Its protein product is CASSTTGQGDHEQYF.

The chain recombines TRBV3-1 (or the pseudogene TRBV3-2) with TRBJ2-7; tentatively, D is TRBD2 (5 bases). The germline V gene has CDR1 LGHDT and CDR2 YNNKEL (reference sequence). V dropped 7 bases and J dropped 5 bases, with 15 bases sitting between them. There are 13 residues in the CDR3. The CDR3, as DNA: TGTGCCAGCAAGCCACATAAGGGAGACGAGCAGTACTTC. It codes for CASKPHKGDEQYF.